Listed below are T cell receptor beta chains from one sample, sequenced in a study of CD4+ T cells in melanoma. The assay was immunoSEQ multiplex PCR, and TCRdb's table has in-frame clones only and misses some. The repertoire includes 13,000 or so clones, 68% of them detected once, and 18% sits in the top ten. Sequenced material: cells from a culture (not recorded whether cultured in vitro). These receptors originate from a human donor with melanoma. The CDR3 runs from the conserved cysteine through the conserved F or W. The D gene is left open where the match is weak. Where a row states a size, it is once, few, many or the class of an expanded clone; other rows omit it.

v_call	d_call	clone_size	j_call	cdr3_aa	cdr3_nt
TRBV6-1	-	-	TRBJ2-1	CASSVSTGTYNEQFF	TGTGCCAGCAGTGTTTCGACGGGGACTTACAATGAGCAGTTCTTC
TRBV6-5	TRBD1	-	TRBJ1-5	CASSNRGSGQPQHF	TGTGCCAGCAGTAACAGGGGGTCGGGTCAGCCCCAGCATTTT
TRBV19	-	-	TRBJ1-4	CASRLQGDEKLFF	TGTGCCAGTAGATTACAGGGCGATGAAAAACTGTTTTTT
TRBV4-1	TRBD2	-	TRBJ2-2	CASSPKVQRGVRGTGELFF	TGCGCCAGCAGCCCCAAGGTCCAGCGGGGGGTTCGCGGCACCGGGGAGCTGTTTTTT
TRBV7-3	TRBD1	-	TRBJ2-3	CASSLAAPGGGTDTQYF	TGTGCCAGCAGCTTAGCGGCGCCAGGGGGTGGCACAGATACGCAGTATTTT
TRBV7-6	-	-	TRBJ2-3	CASSLMGADTQYF	TGTGCCAGCAGCTTGATGGGGGCAGATACGCAGTATTTT
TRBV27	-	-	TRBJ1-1	CASSLYGRKGAFF	TGTGCCAGCAGTTTATATGGGCGGAAGGGGGCTTTCTTT
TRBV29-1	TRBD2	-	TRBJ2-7	CSVVQRGGQFYEQYF	TGCAGCGTTGTCCAGCGGGGGGGCCAGTTTTACGAGCAGTACTTC
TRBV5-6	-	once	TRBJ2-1	CASSVPERGNEQFF	TGTGCCAGCAGCGTCCCGGAGAGGGGGAATGAGCAGTTCTTC
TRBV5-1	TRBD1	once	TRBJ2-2	CASSATQTGGLTGELFF	TGCGCCAGCAGCGCGACCCAGACAGGGGGGCTCACCGGGGAGCTGTTTTTT
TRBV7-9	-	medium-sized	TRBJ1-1	CASSARGANTEAFF	TGTGCCAGCAGCGCCAGAGGCGCGAACACTGAAGCTTTCTTT
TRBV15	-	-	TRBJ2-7	CATSRAESVNSYEQYF	TGTGCCACCAGCAGAGCGGAGTCGGTAAACTCCTACGAGCAGTACTTC
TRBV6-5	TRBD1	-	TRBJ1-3	CASSYYRGSGNTIYF	TGTGCCAGCAGTTACTACAGGGGCTCTGGAAACACCATATATTTT
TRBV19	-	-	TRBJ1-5	CASSSQVDQPQHF	TGTGCCAGTAGTTCCCAGGTTGATCAGCCCCAGCATTTT